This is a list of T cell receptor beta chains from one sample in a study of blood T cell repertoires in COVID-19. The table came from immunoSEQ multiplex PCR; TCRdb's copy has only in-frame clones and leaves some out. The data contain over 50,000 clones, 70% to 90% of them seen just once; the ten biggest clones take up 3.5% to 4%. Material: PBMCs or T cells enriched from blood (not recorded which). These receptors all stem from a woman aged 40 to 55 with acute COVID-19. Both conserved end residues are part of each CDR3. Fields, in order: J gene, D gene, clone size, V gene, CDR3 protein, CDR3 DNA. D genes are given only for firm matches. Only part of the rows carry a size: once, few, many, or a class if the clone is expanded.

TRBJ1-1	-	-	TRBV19	CASSIVYSATEAFF	TGTGCCAGTAGTATAGTTTACTCTGCTACTGAAGCTTTCTTT
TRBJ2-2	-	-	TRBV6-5	CASSQTGTGELFF	TGTGCCAGCAGTCAAACGGGAACCGGGGAGCTGTTTTTT
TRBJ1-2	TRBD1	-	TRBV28	CASRNRDRLLYGYTF	TGTGCCAGCAGGAACCGGGACAGGCTTCTTTATGGCTACACCTTC
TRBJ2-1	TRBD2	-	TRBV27	CASSLSGGAYNEQFF	TGTGCCAGCAGTTTAAGCGGGGGGGCCTACAATGAGCAGTTCTTC
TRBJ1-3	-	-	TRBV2	CAGHGGASGNTIYF	TGTGCAGGTCATGGCGGGGCCTCTGGAAACACCATATATTTT
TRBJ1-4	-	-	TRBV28	CASSSQGGRVTNEKLFF	TGTGCCAGCAGTTCCCAAGGGGGGAGGGTCACTAATGAAAAACTGTTTTTT
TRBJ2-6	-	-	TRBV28	CASRYYVGSDSGANVLTF	TGTGCCAGCAGATATTATGTAGGCAGCGACTCTGGGGCCAACGTCCTGACTTTC
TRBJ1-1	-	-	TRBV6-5	CACAASRGPEAFF	TGTGCCTGCGCCGCCTCCAGGGGCCCTGAAGCTTTCTTT
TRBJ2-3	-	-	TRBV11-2	CASSLGTTTDTQYF	TGTGCCAGCAGCTTAGGGACTACGACAGATACGCAGTATTTT
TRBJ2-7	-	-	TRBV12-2	CASRSIFSGRAQDEQYF	TGTGCAAGTCGCTCGATTTTCAGCGGGAGGGCTCAAGATGAGCAGTACTTC
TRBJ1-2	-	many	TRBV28	CASSLGDRPPGYTF	TGTGCCAGCAGTTTAGGCGACAGGCCGCCCGGCTACACCTTC
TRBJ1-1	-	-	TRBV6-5	CGTRTQGSTEAFF	TGTGGGACCCGGACGCAGGGGAGCACTGAAGCTTTCTTT
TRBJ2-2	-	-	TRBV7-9	CASSQGLVRELFF	TGTGCCAGCAGCCAAGGACTCGTTAGGGAGCTGTTTTTT
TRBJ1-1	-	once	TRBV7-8	CASSLGQGLENTEAFF	TGTGCCAGCAGCTTAGGGCAGGGGCTGGAGAACACTGAAGCTTTCTTT
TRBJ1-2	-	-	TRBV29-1	CSVARGAFSDGYTF	TGCAGCGTGGCTAGAGGCGCTTTCTCAGATGGCTACACCTTC
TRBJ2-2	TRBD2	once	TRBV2	CASKRGGGYTGELFF	TGTGCCAGCAAACGAGGCGGGGGGTACACCGGGGAGCTGTTTTTT
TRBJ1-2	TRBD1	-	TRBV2	CASSGRQGAWGYTF	TGTGCCAGCAGCGGAAGGCAGGGGGCGTGGGGCTACACCTTC
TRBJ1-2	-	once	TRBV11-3	CASSFDGGGGSPYGYTF	TGTGCCAGCAGCTTCGACGGGGGCGGGGGCTCCCCCTATGGCTACACCTTC
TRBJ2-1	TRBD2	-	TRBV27	CASSLSEASGAPGDEQFF	TGTGCCAGCAGTTTATCCGAGGCTAGCGGGGCCCCCGGCGATGAGCAGTTCTTC
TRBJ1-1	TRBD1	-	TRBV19	CATNRGRNTEAFF	TGTGCCACCAACAGGGGCCGCAACACTGAAGCTTTCTTT
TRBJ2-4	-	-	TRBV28	CASTLGGLGKNIQYF	TGTGCCAGCACCCTGGGGGGTTTGGGCAAAAACATTCAGTACTTC
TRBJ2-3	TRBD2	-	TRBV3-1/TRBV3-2	CASSQGLAGGPDTQYF	TGTGCCAGCAGCCAAGGGCTAGCGGGGGGCCCAGATACGCAGTATTTT
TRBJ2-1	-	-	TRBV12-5	CASALGRQPYNEQFF	TGTGCTAGTGCTCTTGGGCGTCAACCCTACAATGAGCAGTTCTTC
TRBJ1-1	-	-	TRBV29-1	CSVARRGSEAFF	TGCAGCGTGGCCCGGAGGGGTTCTGAAGCTTTCTTT
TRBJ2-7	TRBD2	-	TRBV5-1	CASSDKETGTSGRARREQYF	TGCGCCAGCAGCGATAAAGAAACCGGGACTAGCGGGAGGGCCAGAAGGGAGCAGTACTTC
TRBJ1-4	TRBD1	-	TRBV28	CASSLPGQGMANEKLFF	TGTGCCAGCAGTTTACCGGGACAGGGGATGGCTAATGAAAAACTGTTTTTT
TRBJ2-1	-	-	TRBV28	CASTSDSLMRQFF	TGTGCCAGCACCTCCGACAGTTTAATGCGGCAGTTCTTC
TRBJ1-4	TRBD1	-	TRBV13	CASSGQGAANEKLFF	TGTGCCAGCAGCGGCCAGGGGGCGGCTAATGAAAAACTGTTTTTT
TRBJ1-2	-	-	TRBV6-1	CASSEAFGGRLNGYTF	TGTGCCAGCAGTGAAGCTTTCGGGGGGCGGTTGAATGGCTACACCTTC
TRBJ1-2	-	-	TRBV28	CASSRDTPAHGYTF	TGTGCCAGCAGTAGGGACACCCCCGCGCATGGCTACACCTTC
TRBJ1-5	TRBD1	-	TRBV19	CASSNAGTGYQPQHF	TGTGCCAGTAGCAACGCCGGGACAGGGTACCAGCCCCAGCATTTT
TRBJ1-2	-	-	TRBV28	CASSSLPNYGYTF	TGTGCCAGCAGTTCCCTCCCTAACTATGGCTACACCTTC
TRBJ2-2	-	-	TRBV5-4	CASSPSGLRSTGELFF	TGTGCCAGCAGCCCCTCAGGGTTAAGGAGCACCGGGGAGCTGTTTTTT
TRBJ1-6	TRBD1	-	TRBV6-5	CASSIGTGRNSPLHF	TGTGCCAGCAGTATTGGGACAGGGAGGAATTCACCCCTCCACTTT
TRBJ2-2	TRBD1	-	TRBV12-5	CASGAGTDTGELFF	TGTGCTAGTGGTGCTGGGACAGACACCGGGGAGCTGTTTTTT
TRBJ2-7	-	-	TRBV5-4	CASSPARGNNVYEQYF	TGTGCCAGCAGCCCGGCGAGGGGGAATAATGTCTACGAGCAGTACTTC
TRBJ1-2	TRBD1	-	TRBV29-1	CSVRDRNYGYTF	TGCAGCGTACGGGACAGGAACTATGGCTACACCTTC
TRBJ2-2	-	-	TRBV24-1	CATSGSAGSNTGELFF	TGTGCCACCAGTGGGTCAGCGGGTTCGAACACCGGGGAGCTGTTTTTT
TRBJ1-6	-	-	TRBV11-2	CASSLEAGPVTLHF	TGTGCCAGCAGCTTAGAGGCAGGGCCGGTCACCCTCCACTTT
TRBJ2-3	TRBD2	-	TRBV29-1	CSVGGGRALPSTDTQYF	TGCAGCGTTGGGGGCGGGAGGGCCCTACCTAGCACAGATACGCAGTATTTT
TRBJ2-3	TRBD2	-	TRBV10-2	CASSSSAGGRPDTQYF	TGCGCCAGCAGTTCTAGCGCGGGGGGGCGGCCAGATACGCAGTATTTT
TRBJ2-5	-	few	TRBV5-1	CASRPGSTQETQYF	TGCGCCAGCAGGCCGGGATCTACCCAAGAGACCCAGTACTTC
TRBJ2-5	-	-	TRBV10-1	CASGLAGWLTPACQETQYF	TGCGCCAGCGGACTGGCGGGCTGGTTAACTCCCGCCTGTCAAGAGACCCAGTACTTC
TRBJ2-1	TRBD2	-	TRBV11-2	CASTGGFEQFF	TGTGCCAGCACCGGGGGGTTTGAGCAGTTCTTC
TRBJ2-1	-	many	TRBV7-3	CASSLTGLREQFF	TGTGCCAGCAGCTTAACAGGACTTCGGGAGCAGTTCTTC
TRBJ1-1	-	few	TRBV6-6	CASSYSKWAKNTEAFF	TGTGCCAGCAGTTACTCGAAATGGGCAAAGAACACTGAAGCTTTCTTT
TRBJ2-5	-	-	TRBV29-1	CSVLRGPETQYF	TGCAGCGTTCTCAGGGGCCCTGAGACCCAGTACTTC
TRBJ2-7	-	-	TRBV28	CASQGQSYEQYF	TGTGCCAGCCAGGGACAATCCTACGAGCAGTACTTC
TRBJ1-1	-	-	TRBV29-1	CSVESGALNTEAFF	TGCAGCGTTGAATCAGGGGCTTTGAACACTGAAGCTTTCTTT
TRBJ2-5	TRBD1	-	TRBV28	CASSQDRGRRETQYF	TGTGCCAGCAGCCAAGACAGGGGGCGGCGGGAGACCCAGTACTTC
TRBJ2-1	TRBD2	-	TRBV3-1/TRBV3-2	CASSHLAGASYNEQFF	TGTGCCAGCAGCCATCTAGCGGGGGCCTCCTACAATGAGCAGTTCTTC
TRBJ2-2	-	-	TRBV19	CASSIGTGELFF	TGTGCCAGTAGTATCGGCACCGGGGAGCTGTTTTTT
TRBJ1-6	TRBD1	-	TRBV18	CASSPPAGGNSPLHF	TGTGCCAGCTCACCACCCGCAGGGGGGAATTCACCCCTCCACTTT
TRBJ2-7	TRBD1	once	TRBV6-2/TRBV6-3	CASSPDRDPNEQYF	TGTGCCAGCAGCCCTGACAGGGATCCTAACGAGCAGTACTTC
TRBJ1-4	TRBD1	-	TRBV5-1	CASRIDRVTEKLFF	TGCGCCAGCAGGATTGACAGGGTAACTGAAAAACTGTTTTTT